The 13 T cell receptor beta chains reported below all come from one sample, sequenced in a study of tissue T cells after allogeneic stem cell transplantation. Sequenced by immunoSEQ multiplex PCR; TCRdb stores in-frame clones only, minus some. The sample has more than 20,000 clones, about two thirds seen once. Sequenced sample: spleen. These TCRs come from a female BALB/c mouse in good health. Mouse MHC haplotype: H2-d.

For this clone: Mouse germline and gene names are used. Read coverage stops 1 residue before the CDR3 terminus; the germline J gene supplies the remainder. This chain uses TRBV19 with TRBJ2-4; 9 positions match TRBD2. The V and J ends lost 4 bases and 1 base, in that order; junction bases with no gene match: 1. The CDR3 totals 14 residues. Looked up from germline, CDR1 is FNHDT and CDR2 is SITEND (reference sequence). The sequenced CDR3 bases are TGTGCCAGCAGTCGGACTGGGGGTCAAAACACCTTGTAC. Translating it yields CASSRTGGQNTLY. Given in full, the CDR3 is CASSRTGGQNTLYF.

Turning to this clone: The gene symbols are mouse symbols. Read coverage stops 1 residue before the CDR3 terminus; the germline J gene supplies the remainder. J is TRBJ2-5 and V is TRBV5; D is perhaps TRBD1 or TRBD2 (5 bases each). Germline V lookup: CDR1 LGHNA, CDR2 YNLKQL (reference sequence). The CDR3 runs 15 residues. V gave up 3 bases and J gave up 2 bases, with 12 bases separating them. CDR3 region: CASSQPGRGQDTQYF. CDR3 DNA (partial): TGTGCCAGCAGCCAGCCGGGACGGGGCCAAGACACCCAGTAC.

Of note for this clone: Gene and germline names: mouse. The read is 1 residue too short to cover the CDR3 end, so that end is filled in from the germline J gene. The J gene is TRBJ2-7, the V gene TRBV31, with D perhaps TRBD1 (5 bases). The CDR3 extends over 11 amino acids. Germline V gene data show CDR1 as GKSSPN and CDR2 as SITVG. With 0 bases removed from V and 5 bases from J, the gap between germline ends came to 5 bases. CDR3 DNA (partial): TGTGCCTGGAGTCTAGGGGATGAACAGTAC. Protein: CAWSLGDEQY. The full CDR3 reads CAWSLGDEQYF.

This clone has only one observation. Here the gene names and germline are mouse. Read data end 1 residue before the CDR3 end; the end is taken from the germline J gene. This chain joins TRBV13-2 and TRBJ1-6, with D possibly matching TRBD1 (6 bases). TRBJ1-6 qualifies as an ORF whose function is uncertain. The V gene's germline CDR1 is NNHNN and CDR2 SYGAGS (reference sequence). This CDR3 spans 14 amino acids. V dropped 2 bases and J dropped 7 bases, with 10 bases sitting between them. CDR3 protein: CASGDRGGNSPLYF. CDR3 DNA, as far as it was read: TGTGCCAGCGGTGACAGGGGTGGGAATTCGCCCCTCTAC.

For this clone: Genes here carry mouse names. The read stops 1 residue short of the end of the CDR3; the missing end is completed from the germline J gene. V usage is TRBV3 and J usage is TRBJ2-1; D possibly corresponds to TRBD2 (5 bases). Germline values: CDR1 SNHLY, CDR2 FYNGKV (reference sequence). CDR3 length equals 14 residues. Between the trimmed V and J ends, which lost 0 bases and 4 bases, there was a span of 7 bases. CDR3 DNA, as far as it was read: TGTGCCAGCAGCTTAGCCTGGGCGTATGCTGAGCAGTTC. Amino acid sequence: CASSLAWAYAEQF. The whole CDR3 sequence reads CASSLAWAYAEQFF.

A few counts support this clone. The germline and genes are mouse ones. With the read ending 1 residue before the CDR3 end, the germline J gene is used to fill in that end. The chain combines TRBV13-2 with TRBJ1-3, with TRBD1 as a possible D gene (6 bases). Trimming cost V 1 base and J 3 bases, with 8 bases left between them. The CDR3 runs 14 residues. Germline V gives CDR1 NNHNN, CDR2 SYGAGS (reference sequence). This chain's CDR3 is CASGDPQGGNTLYF. CDR3 DNA (partial): TGTGCCAGCGGTGATCCACAGGGTGGAAATACGCTCTAT.

Details on this clone: The gene names here belong to mouse. The CDR3 is cut off 1 residue early in the read; its end comes from the germline J gene. The V gene is TRBV13-2, the J gene TRBJ2-7; 10 positions match TRBD2. Looked up from germline, CDR1 is NNHNN and CDR2 is SYGAGS (reference sequence). The V gene end was trimmed by 1 base and the J gene end by 1 base; junction bases not matched to a gene: 5. The CDR3 is 16 residues long. The covered CDR3 bases are TGTGCCAGCGGTGATACGACTGGGGGGAGGTCCTATGAACAGTAC. Its protein is CASGDTTGGRSYEQY. The whole CDR3 sequence reads CASGDTTGGRSYEQYF.

A note on this clone: Here the gene names and germline are mouse. The read ends 1 residue before the CDR3 terminus; that terminus is restored from the germline J gene. The genes are TRBV13-3 and TRBJ2-3; no definite D call. The CDR3 spans 10 residues. V was cut by 3 bases and J by 4 bases, with 0 bases left in between. The germline V gene encodes CDR1 NNHDY and CDR2 SYVADS. Incomplete CDR3 DNA: TGTGCCAGCAGTGCAGAAACGCTGTAT. It is translated as CASSAETLY. The entire CDR3 reads CASSAETLYF.

Comment on this clone: Gene names and germline match the mouse. The sequence runs out 1 residue before the end of the CDR3; the remainder is reconstructed from the germline J gene. V gene TRBV13-1 combines with J gene TRBJ1-1, with 7 bases fitting TRBD1. CDR3 length: 14 residues. V lost 3 bases, J lost 4 bases, and 6 bases stayed unmatched. CDR1 is NSHNY and CDR2 is SYGAGN in the germline V gene. This chain's CDR3 is CASSGDRVVTEVFF. CDR3 DNA (partial): TGTGCCAGCAGTGGCGACAGGGTGGTCACAGAAGTCTTC.

As for this clone: Mouse germline and gene names are used. From the germline J gene comes the end of the CDR3, since the read stops 1 residue before it. The chain has TRBV19 and TRBJ1-3; D not certain. This CDR3 is 15 amino acids long. V was clipped by 5 bases and J by 0 bases, with 12 bases between them. Germline assignment: CDR1 FNHDT and CDR2 SITEND (reference sequence). This chain's CDR3 is CASSRPINSGNTLYF. CDR3 DNA (partial): TGTGCCAGCAGCAGACCCATTAATTCTGGAAATACGCTCTAT.

As to this clone: Genes and germline are mouse. The covered CDR3 bases are TGTGCTAGCAGGTGGAACGAAAGATTATTT. Translated, it gives CASRWNERLF. The entire CDR3 reads CASRWNERLFF. The genes are TRBV29 and TRBJ1-4, with D unresolved. The CDR3 extends 1 residue past the end of the read, so its final part is completed from the germline J gene. The germline CDR1 and CDR2 sequences are MSHET and SYDVDS. The ends were cut back, 6 bases at V and 5 bases at J, with 4 bases in the middle. This CDR3 contains 11 residues.

Worth noting for this clone: Germline and genes: mouse. The sequenced fragment ends 1 residue before the CDR3 boundary, so the rest is inferred from the germline J gene. The gene calls are TRBV2 and TRBJ2-5; TRBD1 might be the D (6 bases). The germline V and J ends were trimmed by 2 bases and 2 bases, with 11 bases remaining between them. The CDR3 runs 15 residues. Germline values: CDR1 LGHNA, CDR2 YSYQKL. The part of the CDR3 DNA that was read is TGTGCCAGCAGCCAAACAGGGTGGGGCCAAGACACCCAGTAC. Its protein is CASSQTGWGQDTQY. The entire CDR3 reads CASSQTGWGQDTQYF.

This clone was counted a few times. Genes here carry mouse names. Sequencing ends 1 residue short of the CDR3 end; the germline J gene provides the rest. The chain employs TRBV13-1 and TRBJ1-5, with D possibly matching TRBD1 (6 bases). V lost 0 bases and J 3 bases, leaving 7 bases between the germline ends. The CDR3 is 14 amino acids. Germline V lookup: CDR1 NSHNY, CDR2 SYGAGN. The CDR3 bases that were read are TGTGCCAGCAGTGATGCAGGGGCCAACCAGGCTCCGCTT. Its protein is CASSDAGANQAPL. The whole CDR3 sequence reads CASSDAGANQAPLF.